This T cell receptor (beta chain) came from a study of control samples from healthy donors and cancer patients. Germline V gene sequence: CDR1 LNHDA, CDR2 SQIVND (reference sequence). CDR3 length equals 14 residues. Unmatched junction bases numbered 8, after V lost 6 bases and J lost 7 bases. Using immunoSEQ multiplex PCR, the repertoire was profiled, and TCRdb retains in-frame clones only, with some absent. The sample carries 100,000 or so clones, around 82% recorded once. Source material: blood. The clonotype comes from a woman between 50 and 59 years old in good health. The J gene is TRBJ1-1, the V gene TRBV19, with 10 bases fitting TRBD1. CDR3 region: CASSPGQGILEAFF. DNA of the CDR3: TGTGCCAGTAGCCCGGGACAGGGGATTCTTGAAGCTTTCTTT.